Detailed here is one T cell receptor (beta chain). Its target is not known. The sample belongs to a study of beta chain features in type 1 diabetes. Every isolated RNA sample was fully reverse transcribed, so sequencing captured expressed TCRB transcripts. Profiled with immunoSEQ multiplex PCR; TCRdb holds only in-frame clones, not every one. Here the sample spans tens of thousands of clones, around 63% being singletons. General study results and limits: Cells that show high TCR expression could be over-represented by cDNA sequencing.

Sorted CD4+ subsets: naive, central memory, regulatory, stem cell-like memory (CD45RO/CCR7/CD25/CD127/CD95/CD27 panel). Populations obtained by sorting all exceeded 98% purity. Trimming at V came to 7 bases and at J to 0 bases, leaving 6 bases not matched to a gene. This CDR3 has 15 amino acids. Germline assignment: CDR1 SQVTM and CDR2 ANQGSEA. This receptor was taken from a woman aged 18-35 years in good health. The chain employs TRBV29-1 and TRBJ2-1; 10 bases match TRBD2. The specimen was Tregs from blood. The CDR3 is CSAPRTSGSYNEQFF. The CDR3 region has the DNA TGCAGCGCTCCCCGGACTAGCGGCTCCTACAATGAGCAGTTCTTC.